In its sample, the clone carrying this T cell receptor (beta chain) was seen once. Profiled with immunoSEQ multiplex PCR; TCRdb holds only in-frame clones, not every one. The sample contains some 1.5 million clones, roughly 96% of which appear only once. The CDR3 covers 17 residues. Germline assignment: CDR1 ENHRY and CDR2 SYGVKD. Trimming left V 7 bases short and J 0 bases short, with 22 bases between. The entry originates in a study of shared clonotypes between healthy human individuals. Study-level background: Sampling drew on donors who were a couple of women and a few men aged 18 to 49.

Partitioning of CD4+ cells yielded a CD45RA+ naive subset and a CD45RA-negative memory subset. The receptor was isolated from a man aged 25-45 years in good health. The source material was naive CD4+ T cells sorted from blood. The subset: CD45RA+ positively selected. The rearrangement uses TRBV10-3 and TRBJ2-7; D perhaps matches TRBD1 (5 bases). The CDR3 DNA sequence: TGTGCCATCACGAAGCAGGGTACAAAAACTAACTCCTACGAGCAGTACTTC. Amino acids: CAITKQGTKTNSYEQYF.